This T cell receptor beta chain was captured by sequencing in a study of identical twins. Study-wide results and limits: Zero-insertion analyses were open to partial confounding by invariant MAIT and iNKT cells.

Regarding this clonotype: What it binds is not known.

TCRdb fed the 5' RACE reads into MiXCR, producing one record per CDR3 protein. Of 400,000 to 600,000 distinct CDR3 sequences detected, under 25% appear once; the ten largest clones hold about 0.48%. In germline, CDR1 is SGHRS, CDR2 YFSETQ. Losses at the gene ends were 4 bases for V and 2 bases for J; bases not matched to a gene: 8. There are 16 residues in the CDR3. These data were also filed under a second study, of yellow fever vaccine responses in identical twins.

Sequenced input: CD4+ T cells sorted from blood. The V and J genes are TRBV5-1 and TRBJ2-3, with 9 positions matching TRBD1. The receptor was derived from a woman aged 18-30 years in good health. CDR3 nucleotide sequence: TGCGCCAGCAGCACGGGACAGGGAGGAGACACAGATACGCAGTATTTT. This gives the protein CASSTGQGGDTDTQYF.